This TCR beta chain was identified during a study of regulatory dendritic cells for organ transplantation. A note on this clone: Antigen unknown.

General study points: Memory CD8+ T cells were the most oligoclonal; naive cells were highly diverse. The most alloreactive TCR clonotypes were found in resting memory CD8+ cells. Memory CD8+ clonal expansion seemed more limited with regulatory than mature dendritic cells.

Measured with immunoSEQ multiplex PCR; TCRdb has only the in-frame clones, and not every one. The top ten hold less than 0.11% of the sample, which has over 25,000 clones, around 80% seen once. FACS sorted CD4+ or CD8+ T cells into CD45RA+ naive and CD45RO+ memory. V shed 0 bases and J shed 2 bases, with 12 bases lying between them. The CDR3 totals 16 residues. Germline V gives CDR1 LGHNT, CDR2 FRNRAP. The TCR originated in a human donor in good health. V is TRBV12-5 and J is TRBJ2-3; weak D call: TRBD1 (5 bases). The sample was naive CD4+ T cells from blood. The subset: CD45RA+ naive T cells. The CDR3 here is CASGLVLGQVTDTQYF. The CDR3 DNA reads as TGTGCTAGTGGTTTGGTCTTGGGGCAGGTCACAGATACGCAGTATTTT. Using reference TRBV12-5 and TRBJ2-3 for the parts outside the CDR3, the full variable domain is DARVTQTPRHKVTEMGQEVTMRCQPILGHNTVFWYRQTMMQGLELLAYFRNRAPLDDSGMPKDRFSAEMPDATLATLKIQPSEPRDSAVYFCASGLVLGQVTDTQYFGPGTRLTVL.